Listed here are 8 T cell receptor beta chains from one sample, sequenced in a study of read filtering for tumor transcriptome and immune sequencing. This library used approximately 0.4 ug RNA and molecular barcoded adaptors spanning alpha/delta and beta/gamma chains. TCRdb redid the calling of the reads with MiXCR, one entry per CDR3 protein. The sample holds about 14,000 distinct CDR3 sequences, about a fifth seen once. Sequenced: a population of CD138-negative cells sorted from bone marrow. These receptors were obtained from a donor aged 40 or over with multiple myeloma.

This chain connects TRBV7-9 to TRBJ2-2; 12 nucleotides line up with TRBD2. The J segment lost 6 bases and the V segment lost 4 bases, leaving 6 bases of the junction unmatched. Germline values: CDR1 SEHNR, CDR2 FQNEAQ (reference sequence). This CDR3 has 16 amino acids. CDR3 in DNA: TGTGCCAGCAGCTACTCGACTAGCGGGAGAGCCGGGGAGCTGTTTTTT. Its protein is CASSYSTSGRAGELFF.

The chain is built from TRBV12-3 or TRBV12-4 and TRBJ2-1; 8 bases are a match to TRBD2. Trimming at V came to 8 bases and at J to 2 bases, leaving 8 bases not matched to a gene. The length of the CDR3 is 15 residues. The CDR3 reads CASLALGRAYNEQFF. The CDR3, as DNA: TGTGCCAGCCTAGCCCTCGGGAGGGCCTACAATGAGCAGTTCTTC.

This clonotype was observed many times. This rearrangement joins TRBV9 to TRBJ2-2; perhaps D is TRBD1 or TRBD2 (5 bases each). V gave up 0 bases and J gave up 7 bases, with 16 bases separating them. Germline CDR1 and CDR2: SGDLS and YYNGEE. The CDR3 has 16 residues. CDR3 amino acids: CASSVGGTPQGGELFF. Written as DNA, the CDR3 is TGTGCCAGCAGCGTAGGGGGGACGCCCCAGGGCGGGGAGCTGTTTTTT.

This clonotype was recorded many times. CDR3 sequence reads: CASTPDSYIQYF. The CDR3 coding sequence is TGTGCCAGCACCCCCGACAGTTACATTCAGTACTTC. The chain joins TRBV12-3 or TRBV12-4 to TRBJ2-4; D might be TRBD1 (5 bases). This CDR3 has 12 amino acids. The V gene lost 7 bases and the J gene lost 8 bases, with 12 bases spanning the gap.

This clonotype was picked up many times. This chain joins TRBV20-1 and TRBJ1-1, with 8 nucleotides matching TRBD1. The trim removed 3 bases at V and 5 bases at J, leaving 8 bases unmatched. Germline loops: CDR1 DFQATT, CDR2 SNEGSKA (reference sequence). This CDR3 contains 14 residues. The CDR3 spells CSARGQDLGTEAFF. DNA of the CDR3: TGCAGTGCTAGGGGACAGGACCTTGGGACTGAAGCTTTCTTT.

Comment on this clonotype: A read error may explain this, as a much larger clone is one base away. The chain is built from TRBV20-1 and TRBJ2-1, with D perhaps given as TRBD1 or TRBD2 (6 bases each). This CDR3 has 14 residues. The V end was cut by 5 bases, the J end by 3 bases, with 14 bases between. Per germline, CDR1 DFQATT and CDR2 SNEGSKA (reference sequence). This chain's CDR3 is CSAWIRGLYNEQFF. Here the CDR3 DNA reads TGCAGTGCTTGGATACGGGGGCTCTACAATGAGCAGTTCTTC.

At least ten counts were recorded for this clonotype. The CDR3, as DNA: TGTGCCAGCAGCCGAGACAGGGGCCATGAGCAGTTCTTC. Protein product: CASSRDRGHEQFF. V usage is TRBV6-5 and J usage is TRBJ2-1, with TRBD1 matching 8 bases. Germline V gives CDR1 MNHEY, CDR2 SVGAGI. The CDR3 length is 13 residues. V dropped 6 bases and J dropped 8; count of bases not matched to a gene: 6.

This clonotype is classed as medium-sized (0.01 to 0.1%). The chain combines TRBV25-1 with TRBJ2-1; tentative D call: TRBD2 (5 bases). The CDR3 has 12 amino acids. From germline, CDR1 is MGHDK and CDR2 SYGVNS. V gave up 7 bases and J gave up 8 bases, with 12 bases separating them. CDR3 nucleotides: TGTGCCAGCAACGGAGGTTCGGATGAGCAGTTCTTC. Translation: CASNGGSDEQFF. Full variable domain (outside the CDR3, taken from reference TRBV25-1 and TRBJ2-1): EADIYQTPRYLVIGTGKKITLECSQTMGHDKMYWYQQDPGMELHLIHYSYGVNSTEKGDLSSESTVSRIRTEHFPLTLESARPSHTSQYLCASNGGSDEQFFGPGTRLTVL.